This T cell receptor (beta chain) was obtained from a study of blood T cell repertoires in COVID-19. Study-wide context: Spain, Italy and the United States supplied samples that represented acute and convalescent COVID-19.

As processed by the authors: Quantification of nucleated cells was approximated via reference gene primer amplification. Clones were sequenced by immunoSEQ multiplex PCR, and TCRdb holds only the in-frame ones, with some missing. The D gene and trimming were derived from the DNA, and the V and J assignments and clone size from that table. The sample contains a few hundred thousand clones, more than 85% of which appear only once. The Seattle patients, enrolled during active infection, were followed longitudinally. Trimming took 0 bases from V and 6 from J, leaving 14 bases between them. CDR3 length: 15 residues. Per the germline V gene, CDR1 is SGHDN and CDR2 is FVKESK.

The sequencing input was peripheral blood. The chain recombines TRBV14 with TRBJ1-1, with a possible D match to TRBD1 (5 bases). The clonotype comes from a woman in her forties or fifties with COVID-19, enrolled during active disease. The CDR3 DNA is TGTGCCAGCAGCCAAGAGGGGGGGGACGGGCCTGAAGCTTTCTTT. The encoded protein is CASSQEGGDGPEAFF.